Below, 22 T cell receptor beta chains from the same sample are listed, as sequenced in a study of blood T cell repertoires in COVID-19. The data were produced by immunoSEQ multiplex PCR, yet TCRdb's version contains in-frame clones alone and is incomplete. The sample includes 300,000 or so clones, 87% of them seen just once. The source material was PBMCs or T cells enriched from blood (not recorded which). These receptors were obtained from a woman aged 25 to 39 who had recovered from COVID-19.

V is TRBV10-3 and J is TRBJ2-7, with 7 bases identical to TRBD1. The CDR3 loop spans 15 amino acids. V lost 0 bases and J lost 2; bases outside the gene matches: 4. The germline V gene encodes CDR1 ENHRY and CDR2 SYGVKD. The CDR3 nucleotides read TGTGCCATCAGTGAGTCTACAGGGGCCACCTACGAGCAGTACTTC. It codes for CAISESTGATYEQYF.

The V gene is TRBV27, the J gene TRBJ1-6; D is unresolved. The CDR3 loop spans 13 amino acids. Germline V CDR1 and CDR2: MNHEY, SMNVEV (reference sequence). V was clipped by 4 bases and J by 10 bases, with 11 bases between them. CDR3 nucleotides: TGTGCCAGCAGTTCCCGAATAGAATCACCCCTCCACTTT. This translates into CASSSRIESPLHF.

This sequence joins TRBV9 and TRBJ1-1; 7 nucleotides align to TRBD1. CDR3 length equals 15 residues. J gave up 3 bases and V 4 bases, and 9 bases lay outside the gene matches. Germline V gives CDR1 SGDLS, CDR2 YYNGEE. Here the CDR3 reads CASSPRGGRDTEAFF. CDR3 sequence (DNA): TGTGCCAGCAGCCCCAGAGGGGGCCGAGACACTGAAGCTTTCTTT.

The chain is built from TRBV27 and TRBJ1-6, with TRBD1 matching 10 bases. Looked up from germline, CDR1 is MNHEY and CDR2 is SMNVEV (reference sequence). The CDR3 contains 14 residues. The V segment lost 6 bases and the J segment 7 bases; nucleotides outside the gene matches: 3. The CDR3 coding sequence is TGTGCCAGCAGGGGGGGACAGGGGAATTCACCCCTCCACTTT. Translated, it gives CASRGGQGNSPLHF.

This rearrangement joins TRBV19 to TRBJ1-1, with D perhaps matching TRBD1 (5 bases). This CDR3 has 15 amino acids. The V gene lost 7 bases and the J gene lost 1 base, with 16 bases spanning the gap. The germline V gene has CDR1 LNHDA and CDR2 SQIVND (reference sequence). As DNA, the CDR3 is TGTGCCAGTATTTTTGTTCGGGGGAGGAACACTGAAGCTTTCTTT. Protein product: CASIFVRGRNTEAFF.

J is TRBJ2-7 and V is TRBV6-5, with a tentative D call TRBD1 (6 bases). The CDR3 length is 13 residues. V dropped 11 bases and J dropped 4 bases, with 18 bases sitting between them. CDR1 and CDR2 (germline): MNHEY, SVGAGI. CDR3 residues: CAGQHGTRYEQYF. CDR3 in DNA: TGTGCCGGACAACACGGGACAAGATACGAGCAGTACTTC.

V usage is TRBV19 and J usage is TRBJ2-2; 8 positions match TRBD2. The CDR3 has 15 amino acids. Trimming cost V 7 bases and J 7 bases; bases outside gene matches: 11. CDR1 and CDR2 from the germline V gene are LNHDA and SQIVND (reference sequence). CDR3 coding DNA: TGTGCCAGTACCCAGGCGGGGGGATTTGACGGGGAGCTGTTTTTT. The encoded protein is CASTQAGGFDGELFF. Drawing the rest from reference TRBV19 and TRBJ2-2, the complete variable domain is DGGITQSPKYLFRKEGQNVTLSCEQNLNHDAMYWYRQDPGQGLRLIYYSQIVNDFQKGDIAEGYSVSREKKESFPLTVTSAQKNPTAFYLCASTQAGGFDGELFFGEGSRLTVL.

CDR3 DNA sequence: TGTGCCAGCAGTGAGGCTGGGAACACTGAAGCTTTCTTT. It encodes CASSEAGNTEAFF. The rearrangement joins TRBV2 to TRBJ1-1; D call uncertain. CDR1 is SNHLY and CDR2 is FYNNEI in the germline V gene. Between the trimmed V and J ends, which lost 3 bases and 1 base, there was a span of 6 bases. CDR3 length equals 13 residues.

V usage is TRBV5-8 and J usage is TRBJ1-5; D remains ambiguous. V lost 2 bases, J lost 7 bases, and 19 bases lay in between. The CDR3 length is 16 residues. Per the germline V gene, CDR1 is SGHTS and CDR2 is YDEGEE. The CDR3, as DNA: TGTGCCAGCAGCTTTCGATTTGTGTTGGCCGCCCAGCCCCAGCATTTT. Translating it yields CASSFRFVLAAQPQHF.

The CDR3 is CASSLAGGYQPQHF. The CDR3 DNA is TGTGCCAGCAGCTTGGCAGGGGGATATCAGCCCCAGCATTTT. The genes are TRBV5-6 and TRBJ1-5; 7 bases match TRBD1. The trim removed 0 bases at V and 5 bases at J, leaving 2 bases unmatched. CDR1 is SGHDT and CDR2 is YYEEEE in the germline V gene. The CDR3 is 14 amino acids.

The chain is built from TRBV5-4 and TRBJ1-1; D is ambiguous. This CDR3 has 12 residues. V was cut by 4 bases and J by 7 bases, with 11 bases left in between. Germline V gene sequence: CDR1 SGHNT, CDR2 YYREEE (reference sequence). CDR3 bases: TGTGCCAGCAGCCCAAATTACAGTGAAGCTTTCTTT. Translating gives CASSPNYSEAFF. The full variable domain, with the rest looked up from reference TRBV5-4 and TRBJ1-1, is ETGVTQSPTHLIKTRGQQVTLRCSSQSGHNTVSWYQQALGQGPQFIFQYYREEENGRGNFPPRFSGLQFPNYSSELNVNALELDDSALYLCASSPNYSEAFFGQGTRLTVV.

J is TRBJ2-3 and V is TRBV3-1 (or the pseudogene TRBV3-2); tentative D call: TRBD2 (7 bases). The CDR3 runs to 13 residues. Germline CDR1 and CDR2: LGHDT and YNNKEL (reference sequence). Trimming shortened V by 1 base and J by 8 bases, and 10 bases separated the two germline ends. CDR3 amino acids: CASSQGGGGTQYF. Written as DNA, the CDR3 is TGTGCCAGCAGCCAAGGGGGAGGGGGTACGCAGTATTTT.

The chain is built from TRBV5-1 and TRBJ1-5; the D gene is possibly TRBD1 (5 bases). Deletions cut 2 bases from V and 1 base from J, with 13 bases between. This CDR3 is 16 amino acids long. Germline V gene data show CDR1 as SGHRS and CDR2 as YFSETQ. CDR3 bases: TGCGCCAGCAGCTTCGGACACTCTGGGAGCAATCAGCCCCAGCATTTT. Encoded protein: CASSFGHSGSNQPQHF.

The chain uses TRBV10-3 and TRBJ1-3; D is undetermined. Trimming took 9 bases from V and 0 from J, leaving 15 bases between them. The germline CDR1 and CDR2 sequences are ENHRY and SYGVKD. This CDR3 has 15 amino acids. Written as DNA, the CDR3 is TGTGCCATTTGGGCGGGCCAAAGCTCTGGAAACACCATATATTTT. It translates to CAIWAGQSSGNTIYF.

V and J are TRBV9 and TRBJ2-3, with TRBD2 matching 9 bases. The CDR3 is 15 residues long. Germline CDR1 is SGDLS and CDR2 is YYNGEE. With V trimmed by 3 bases and J by 4 bases, 6 bases remained unmatched. Here the CDR3 DNA reads TGTGCCAGCAGCGAGGGCGGGGGGGCCCCAGATACGCAGTATTTT. Amino acid sequence: CASSEGGGAPDTQYF.

This clone was counted only a few times. This rearrangement joins TRBV3-1 (or the pseudogene TRBV3-2) to TRBJ2-7; TRBD1 aligns across 9 bases. The junction had 4 bases not matched to a gene; V was cut back by 4 bases and J by 0 bases. This CDR3 contains 15 residues. Per germline, CDR1 LGHDT and CDR2 YNNKEL (reference sequence). CDR3 region: CASSLGTGSSYEQYF. CDR3 bases: TGTGCCAGCAGCCTCGGGACAGGGAGCTCCTACGAGCAGTACTTC.

V usage is TRBV24-1 and J usage is TRBJ2-5; 8 bases are a match to TRBD1. CDR3 length: 16 residues. Germline lookup yields CDR1 KGHDR and CDR2 SFDVKD. The V gene end was trimmed by 3 bases and the J gene end by 0 bases; junction bases not matched to a gene: 5. CDR3 sequence (DNA): TGTGCCACCAGTGATCGGCAGGGACAGGACCAAGAGACCCAGTACTTC. It codes for CATSDRQGQDQETQYF.

This sequence joins TRBV2 and TRBJ2-5; 7 bases fit TRBD2. Trimming at V came to 6 bases and at J to 1 base, leaving 5 bases not matched to a gene. The length of the CDR3 is 14 residues. The germline gives CDR1 SNHLY, CDR2 FYNNEI. CDR3 nucleotide sequence: TGTGCCAGCAGGAGTGAGCGGGGCCAAGAGACCCAGTACTTC. Translated, it gives CASRSERGQETQYF.

This rearrangement joins TRBV28 to TRBJ1-2; 7 nucleotides align to TRBD1. The germline gives CDR1 MDHEN, CDR2 SYDVKM. Trimming at V came to 4 bases and at J to 5 bases, leaving 10 bases not matched to a gene. The CDR3 loop spans 15 amino acids. The CDR3 is CASSSMTGFLYGYTF. The CDR3 DNA is TGTGCCAGCAGTTCGATGACAGGGTTCCTATATGGCTACACCTTC.

CDR3 residues: CASSLPRLRAFF. In DNA form, the CDR3 reads TGTGCCAGCAGTTTACCCCGACTGCGGGCTTTCTTT. The chain joins TRBV28 to TRBJ1-1; D is uncertain. The CDR3 is 12 residues long. V was pared by 2 bases and J by 11 bases, with 12 bases between. Germline CDR1 MDHEN, CDR2 SYDVKM.

V usage is TRBV28 and J usage is TRBJ2-3; 7 bases map to TRBD2. Losses at the gene ends were 3 bases for V and 4 bases for J; bases not matched to a gene: 4. The germline V gene encodes CDR1 MDHEN and CDR2 SYDVKM. The CDR3 has 14 amino acids. The CDR3 loop reads CASSLGGRSDTQYF. For the CDR3, the DNA is TGTGCCAGCAGTTTGGGGGGGAGATCAGATACGCAGTATTTT.

This clone was counted between two and nine times. The rearrangement uses TRBV3-1 (or the pseudogene TRBV3-2) and TRBJ1-1, with D perhaps matching TRBD1 (5 bases). V was pared by 2 bases and J by 4 bases, with 11 bases between. The CDR3 is 14 amino acids. The germline V gene has CDR1 LGHDT and CDR2 YNNKEL (reference sequence). CDR3 protein: CASSQSLDITEAFF. The CDR3 nucleotides read TGTGCCAGCAGCCAATCACTGGACATCACTGAAGCTTTCTTT.